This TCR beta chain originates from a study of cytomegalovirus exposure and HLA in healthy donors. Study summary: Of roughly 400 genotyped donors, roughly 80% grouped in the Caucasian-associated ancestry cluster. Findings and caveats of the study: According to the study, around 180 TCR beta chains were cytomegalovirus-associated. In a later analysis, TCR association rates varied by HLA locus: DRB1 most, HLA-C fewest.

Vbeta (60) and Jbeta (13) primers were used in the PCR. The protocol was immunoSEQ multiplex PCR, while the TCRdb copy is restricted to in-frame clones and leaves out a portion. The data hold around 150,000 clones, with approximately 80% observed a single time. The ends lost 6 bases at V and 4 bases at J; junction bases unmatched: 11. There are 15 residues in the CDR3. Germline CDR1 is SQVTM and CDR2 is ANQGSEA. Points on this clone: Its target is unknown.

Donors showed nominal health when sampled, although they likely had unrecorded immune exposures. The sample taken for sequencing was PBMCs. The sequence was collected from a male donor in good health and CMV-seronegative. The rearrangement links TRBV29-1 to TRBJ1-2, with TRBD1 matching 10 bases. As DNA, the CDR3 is TGCAGCGTGTACGGGGGGGGACAGGGGATCTATGGCTACACCTTC. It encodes CSVYGGGQGIYGYTF.